This T cell receptor beta chain was found in a study of blood T cell repertoires in COVID-19 (TCRdb year 2020). Concerning the study at large: The collaborator samples originated in the United States, Italy and Spain and spanned the acute and convalescent phases of COVID-19. The material from the prospective study consisted of cDNA or gDNA derived from T cells, B-cell-depleted T cells, or PBMCs. The dataset comprised deeply sampled blood TCRbeta repertoires from subjects exposed to, actively infected with, or recovered from COVID-19. The repertoires were made available in a free public database intended to serve as a resource for research on the immune response to SARS-CoV-2. The samples were drawn from the first 160 participants of the ongoing ImmuneRACE study and from over 950 subjects provided by 6 global collaborators. A de-identified subject ID, COVID-19 status, age in years and sex were almost always included in the sample metadata. Where HLA class I and class II types were available, the types were taken from metadata supplied by the sample provider, not from assay-based typing.

About this clone itself: The target of this receptor is not known. Nothing much larger sits one base from this clone, and base qualities are not available.

The germline V gene encodes CDR1 ENHRY and CDR2 SYGVKD. Clipping removes 7 bases from V and 8 bases from J, with 9 as the unmatched junction base count. The CDR3, from cysteine to phenylalanine, totals 13 residues. Only CDR3 DNA remains: 39 bases, in frame from the first base. What the study reported, not specific to this receptor: How much clinical and demographic metadata was included differed by source and by participant, and the metadata was provided uncurated.

The immunoSEQ Assay, a bias-controlled multiplex PCR, was used to amplify TCRbeta CDR3 regions from genomic DNA. The paper's data handling went like this. The number of nucleated cells in each sample was estimated by amplification of reference gene primers within the assay. Sequence reads were collapsed and filtered to measure the absolute abundance of every unique TCRbeta CDR3 rearrangement. For each sample, productive Simpson clonality was calculated as the square root of Simpson's diversity index over productive rearrangements. TCRdb mirrors the immuneACCESS table, restricted to in-frame sequences. Some clones are absent from its copies; in checked studies, under half trace to an unresolved V gene, and the reason for the others is unknown. For V, J and clone size, that table is used; D and trimming come from the DNA. This sample holds approximately 380,000 clones; about nine tenths were observed only once. Of the sample, about 0.83% is held by the ten largest clones.

Enrolling through a virtual design, the prospective study's participants ranged in age from roughly 18 to 95 years and lived across approximately 25 United States geographic areas. Cohort assignment in the prospective study relied on participant-reported clinical history from a screening survey and a study questionnaire. Exposed participants had been in contact, within 2 weeks of entering the study, with a person who had a PCR-confirmed or clinician-diagnosed case of COVID-19. In the prospective study, mobile phlebotomists collected whole blood, serum and a nasopharyngeal or oropharyngeal swab from each participant. Participants in the prospective study had the option to provide additional blood draws and questionnaires over a roughly two-month period. Before DNA extraction, blood samples from the prospective study were shipped at room temperature or frozen.

The V gene is TRBV10-3 and the J gene is TRBJ2-3, with 7 bases aligning to TRBD2. The sample taken for sequencing was PBMCs or T cells enriched from blood (not recorded which). The sequence came from a woman aged 40 to 50 who had been exposed to COVID-19. The CDR3 has the sequence CAINGLVEGTQYF. The DNA reads as follows: TGTGCCATCAACGGACTAGTGGAAGGTACGCAGTATTTT.